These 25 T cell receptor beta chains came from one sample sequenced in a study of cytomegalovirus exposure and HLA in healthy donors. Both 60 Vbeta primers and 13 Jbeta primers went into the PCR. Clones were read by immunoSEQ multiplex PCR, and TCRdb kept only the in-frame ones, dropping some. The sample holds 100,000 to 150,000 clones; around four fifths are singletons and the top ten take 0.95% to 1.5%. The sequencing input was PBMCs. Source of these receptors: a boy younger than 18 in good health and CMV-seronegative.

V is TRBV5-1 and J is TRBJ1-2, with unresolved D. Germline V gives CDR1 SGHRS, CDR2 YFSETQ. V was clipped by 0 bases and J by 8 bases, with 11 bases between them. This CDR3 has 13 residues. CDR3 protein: CASSLGPQVGYTF. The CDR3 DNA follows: TGCGCCAGCAGCTTGGGACCCCAGGTCGGCTACACCTTC.

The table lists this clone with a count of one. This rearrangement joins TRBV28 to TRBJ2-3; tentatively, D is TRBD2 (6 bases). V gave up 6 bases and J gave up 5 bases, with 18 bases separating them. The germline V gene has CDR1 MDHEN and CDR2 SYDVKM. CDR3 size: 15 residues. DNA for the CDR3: TGTGCCAGCAGCTCGGGAGACCGCGTTGGAGATACGCAGTATTTT. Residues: CASSSGDRVGDTQYF.

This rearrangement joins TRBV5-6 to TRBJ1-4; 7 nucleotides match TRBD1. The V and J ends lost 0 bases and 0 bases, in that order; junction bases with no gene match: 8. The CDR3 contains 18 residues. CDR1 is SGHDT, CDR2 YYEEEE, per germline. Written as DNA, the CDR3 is TGTGCCAGCAGCTTGGCCTGGGGACAGCCTGCAACTAATGAAAAACTGTTTTTT. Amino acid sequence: CASSLAWGQPATNEKLFF.

The CDR3 sequence is CAISDGSEGVGEKLFF. The CDR3 DNA sequence: TGTGCCATCAGTGACGGAAGTGAGGGTGTTGGTGAAAAACTGTTTTTT. The J gene is TRBJ1-4, the V gene TRBV10-3, with D uncertain. This CDR3 has 16 amino acids. The germline V and J ends were trimmed by 3 bases and 7 bases, with 18 bases remaining between them. The germline V gene encodes CDR1 ENHRY and CDR2 SYGVKD.

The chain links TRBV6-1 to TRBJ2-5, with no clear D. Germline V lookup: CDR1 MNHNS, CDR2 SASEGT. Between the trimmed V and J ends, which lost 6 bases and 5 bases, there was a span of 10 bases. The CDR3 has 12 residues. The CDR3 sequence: CASSVQHETQYF. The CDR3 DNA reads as TGTGCCAGCAGCGTGCAACACGAGACCCAGTACTTC.

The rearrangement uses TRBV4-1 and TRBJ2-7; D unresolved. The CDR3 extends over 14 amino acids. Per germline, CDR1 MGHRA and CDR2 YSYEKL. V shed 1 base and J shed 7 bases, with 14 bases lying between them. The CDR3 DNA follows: TGCGCCAGCAGCCAAGCCCCGCTTATGAGGGAGCAGTACTTC. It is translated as CASSQAPLMREQYF.

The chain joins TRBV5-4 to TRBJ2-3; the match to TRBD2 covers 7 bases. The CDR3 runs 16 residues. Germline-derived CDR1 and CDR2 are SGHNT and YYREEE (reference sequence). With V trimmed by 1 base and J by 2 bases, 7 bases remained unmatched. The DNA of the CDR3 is TGTGCCAGCAGCTTGAAAGCTAGCGGATACACAGATACGCAGTATTTT. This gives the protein CASSLKASGYTDTQYF.

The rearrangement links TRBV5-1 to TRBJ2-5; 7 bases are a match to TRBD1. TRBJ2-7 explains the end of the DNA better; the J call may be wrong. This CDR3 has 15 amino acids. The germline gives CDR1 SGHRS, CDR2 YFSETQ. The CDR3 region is CASSVVGGQTYEQYF. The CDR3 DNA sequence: TGCGCCAGCAGCGTGGTAGGGGGACAGACCTACGAGCAGTACTTC.

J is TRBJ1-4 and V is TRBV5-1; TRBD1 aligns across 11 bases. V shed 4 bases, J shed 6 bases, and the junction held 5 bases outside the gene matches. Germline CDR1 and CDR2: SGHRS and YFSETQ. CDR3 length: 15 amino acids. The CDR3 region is CASSLRTGGDEKLFF. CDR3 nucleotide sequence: TGCGCCAGCAGCCTACGGACAGGGGGCGATGAAAAACTGTTTTTT.

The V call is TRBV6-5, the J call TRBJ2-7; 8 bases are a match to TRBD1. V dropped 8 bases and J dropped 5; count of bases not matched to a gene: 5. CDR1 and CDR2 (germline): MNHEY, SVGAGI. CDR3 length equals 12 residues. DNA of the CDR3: TGTGCCAGCCACGACAGGGGCCACGAGCAGTACTTC. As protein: CASHDRGHEQYF.

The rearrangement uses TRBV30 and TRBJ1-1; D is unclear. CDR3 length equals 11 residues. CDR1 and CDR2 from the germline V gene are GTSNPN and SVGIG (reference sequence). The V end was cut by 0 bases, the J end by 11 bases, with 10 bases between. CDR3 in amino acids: CAWSVRAGAFF. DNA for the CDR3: TGTGCCTGGAGTGTACGAGCCGGGGCTTTCTTT.

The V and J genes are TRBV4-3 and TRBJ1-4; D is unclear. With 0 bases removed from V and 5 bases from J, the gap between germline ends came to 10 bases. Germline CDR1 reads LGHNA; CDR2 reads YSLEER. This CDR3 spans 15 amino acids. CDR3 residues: CASSQEREFNEKLFF. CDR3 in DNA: TGCGCCAGCAGCCAAGAACGGGAGTTCAATGAAAAACTGTTTTTT.

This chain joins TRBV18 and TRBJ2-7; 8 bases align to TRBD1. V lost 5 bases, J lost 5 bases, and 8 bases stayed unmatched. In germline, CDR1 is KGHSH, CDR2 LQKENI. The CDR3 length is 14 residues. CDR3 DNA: TGTGCCAGCTCATCGACAGGGGTCAGGGACGAGCAGTACTTC. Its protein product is CASSSTGVRDEQYF.

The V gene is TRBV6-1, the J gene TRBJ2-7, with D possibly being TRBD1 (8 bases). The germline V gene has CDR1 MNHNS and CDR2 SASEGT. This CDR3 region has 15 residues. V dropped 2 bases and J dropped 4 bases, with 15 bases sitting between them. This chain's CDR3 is CASSESNRGGYEQYF. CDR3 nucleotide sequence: TGTGCCAGCAGTGAATCCAACAGGGGGGGGTACGAGCAGTACTTC.

The CDR3 here is CASSLSRWENEQFF. CDR3 DNA: TGCGCCAGCAGCCTCAGCCGGTGGGAGAATGAGCAGTTCTTC. The V call is TRBV4-3, the J call TRBJ2-1; the D gene is possibly TRBD2 (5 bases). The germline CDR1 and CDR2 sequences are LGHNA and YSLEER. CDR3 length: 14 residues. V was shortened by 4 bases and J by 7 bases, with 14 bases between the two germline ends.

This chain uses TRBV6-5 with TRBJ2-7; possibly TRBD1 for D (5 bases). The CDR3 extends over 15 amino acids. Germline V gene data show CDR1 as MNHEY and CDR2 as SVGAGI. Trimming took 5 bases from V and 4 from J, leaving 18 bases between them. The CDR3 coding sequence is TGTGCCAGCAGTCGCCCTTCTGCCAGGGCTTACGAGCAGTACTTC. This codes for CASSRPSARAYEQYF.

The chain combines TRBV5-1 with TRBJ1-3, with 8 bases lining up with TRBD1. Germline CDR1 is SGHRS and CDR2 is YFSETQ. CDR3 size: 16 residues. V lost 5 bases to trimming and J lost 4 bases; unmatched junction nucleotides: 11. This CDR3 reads CASRGIGQGSGNTIYF. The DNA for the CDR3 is TGCGCCAGCAGGGGGATCGGACAGGGAAGCGGAAACACCATATATTTT. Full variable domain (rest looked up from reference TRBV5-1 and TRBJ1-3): KAGVTQTPRYLIKTRGQQVTLSCSPISGHRSVSWYQQTPGQGLQFLFEYFSETQRNKGNFPGRFSGRQFSNSRSEMNVSTLELGDSALYLCASRGIGQGSGNTIYFGEGSWLTVV.

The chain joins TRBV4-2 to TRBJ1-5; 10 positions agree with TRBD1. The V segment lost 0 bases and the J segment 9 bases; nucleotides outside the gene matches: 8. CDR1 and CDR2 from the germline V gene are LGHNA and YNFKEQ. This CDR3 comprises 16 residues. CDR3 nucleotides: TGTGCCAGCAGCCAAGATAGGGACAGGGGTATGTCGCCCCAGCATTTT. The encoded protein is CASSQDRDRGMSPQHF.

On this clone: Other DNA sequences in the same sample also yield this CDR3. CDR3 region: CASSDRQGSYYEQYF. In DNA, the CDR3 is TGTGCCAGCAGTGATCGACAGGGGTCATACTACGAGCAGTACTTC. The chain joins TRBV7-8 to TRBJ2-7, with 8 bases lining up with TRBD1. The germline V gene has CDR1 SGHVS and CDR2 FQNEAQ. The CDR3 is 15 residues long. The V gene end was trimmed by 6 bases and the J gene end by 3 bases; junction bases not matched to a gene: 10.

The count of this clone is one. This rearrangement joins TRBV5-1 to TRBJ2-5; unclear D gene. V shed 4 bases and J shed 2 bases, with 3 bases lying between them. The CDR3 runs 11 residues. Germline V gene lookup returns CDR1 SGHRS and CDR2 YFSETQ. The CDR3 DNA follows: TGCGCCAGCAGCCAACAAGAGACCCAGTACTTC. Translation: CASSQQETQYF.

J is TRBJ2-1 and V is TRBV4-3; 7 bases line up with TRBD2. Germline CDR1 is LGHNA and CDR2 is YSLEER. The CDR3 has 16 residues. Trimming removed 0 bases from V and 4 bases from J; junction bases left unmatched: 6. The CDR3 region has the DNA TGCGCCAGCAGCCAAGATTCGGCTAGCGGTTACAATGAGCAGTTCTTC. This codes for CASSQDSASGYNEQFF.

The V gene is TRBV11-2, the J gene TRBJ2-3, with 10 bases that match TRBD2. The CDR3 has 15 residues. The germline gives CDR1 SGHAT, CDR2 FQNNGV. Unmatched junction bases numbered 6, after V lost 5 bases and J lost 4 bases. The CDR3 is CASSPEGLAADTQYF. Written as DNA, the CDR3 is TGTGCCAGCAGCCCCGAAGGACTAGCGGCAGATACGCAGTATTTT.

The CDR3 DNA reads TGTGCCATCGAGGGGACTCTTGTCAACGAGCAGTACTTC. Translation: CAIEGTLVNEQYF. The chain carries TRBV28 and TRBJ2-7; D perhaps matches TRBD2 (6 bases). Trimming removed 10 bases at V and 5 bases at J, with 18 bases between. The length of the CDR3 is 13 residues. Germline V gene lookup returns CDR1 MDHEN and CDR2 SYDVKM.

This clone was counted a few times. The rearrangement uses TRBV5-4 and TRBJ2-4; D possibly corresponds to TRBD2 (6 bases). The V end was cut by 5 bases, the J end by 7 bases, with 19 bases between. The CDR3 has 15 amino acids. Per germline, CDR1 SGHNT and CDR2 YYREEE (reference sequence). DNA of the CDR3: TGTGCCAGCAGTCCCCCGGAGGGACCTCGGAACATTCAGTACTTC. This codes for CASSPPEGPRNIQYF.

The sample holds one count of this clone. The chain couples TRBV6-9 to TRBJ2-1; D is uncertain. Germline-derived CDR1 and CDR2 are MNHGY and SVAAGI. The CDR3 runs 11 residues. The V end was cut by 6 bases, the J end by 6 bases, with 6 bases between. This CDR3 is CASRVRNEQFF. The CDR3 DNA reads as TGTGCCAGCAGGGTGCGCAATGAGCAGTTCTTC.